These 19 T cell receptor beta chains originate from one sample sequenced in a study of CD8 T cells in Susac syndrome (dated by TCRdb to about 2019). The library was produced with the immunoSEQ multiplex PCR assay. RNA was extracted using the RNeasy kit, and about 0.45 to 1 ug of the RNA was reverse transcribed with random hexamers. TCRdb itself trimmed the public reads at Q25 with fastp, ran MiXCR and retained productive beta chains. Rows merge per CDR3 protein into single entries with the most common DNA and genes. Across this sample there are over 95,000 distinct CDR3 sequences, with about nine tenths seen only once. The ten largest clones capture roughly 0.15% of the sample. Specimen: CD4+ T cells from PBMCs. The receptors stem from a human donor in good health.

V and J are TRBV27 and TRBJ2-3, with D perhaps given as TRBD1 or TRBD2 (6 bases each). Germline V gene data show CDR1 as MNHEY and CDR2 as SMNVEV (reference sequence). The V end was cut by 3 bases, the J end by 8 bases, with 24 bases between. CDR3 length: 17 amino acids. In nucleotides, the CDR3 is TGTGCCAGCAGTTTCTTCTCCCCGGGGGCCCCTTCGTCTACGCAGTATTTT. This sequence encodes CASSFFSPGAPSSTQYF.

The chain recombines TRBV18 with TRBJ1-6; D may be TRBD1 (6 bases). This CDR3 has 16 residues. Deletions cut 4 bases from V and 5 bases from J, with 15 bases between. The V gene's germline CDR1 is KGHSH and CDR2 LQKENI. DNA for the CDR3: TGTGCCAGCTCACTGGAGAGGGGGACAAATAATTCACCCCTCCACTTT. Translating it yields CASSLERGTNNSPLHF. The variable domain in full, completed from reference TRBV18 and TRBJ1-6, reads NAGVMQNPRHLVRRRGQEARLRCSPMKGHSHVYWYRQLPEEGLKFMVYLQKENIIDESGMPKERFSAEFPKEGPSILRIQQVVRGDSAAYFCASSLERGTNNSPLHFGNGTRLTVT.

The gene calls are TRBV11-1 and TRBJ1-2; the D is unclear. V was pared by 3 bases and J by 8 bases, with 10 bases between. This CDR3 region has 12 residues. Looked up from germline, CDR1 is SGHAT and CDR2 is FQDESV (reference sequence). CDR3 sequence: CASSFDNKGYTF. The DNA of the CDR3 is TGTGCCAGCAGCTTCGACAACAAAGGCTACACCTTC.

The chain has TRBV18 and TRBJ1-2; unclear D gene. The CDR3 covers 15 residues. With 0 bases removed from V and 3 bases from J, the gap between germline ends came to 11 bases. The germline gives CDR1 KGHSH, CDR2 LQKENI. In DNA, the CDR3 is TGTGCCAGCTCACCACCTGCGGGCAGCCACTATGGCTACACCTTC. It yields the protein CASSPPAGSHYGYTF.

J is TRBJ1-2 and V is TRBV12-3 or TRBV12-4; D unclear. Trimming pared 2 bases from V and 8 bases from J, leaving 12 bases between. This CDR3 is 13 amino acids long. In DNA, the CDR3 is TGTGCCAGCAGTTTACCTGGGCCCGGCGGCTACACCTTC. Translated, it gives CASSLPGPGGYTF.

Concerning this clonotype itself: One end of the junction varies from germline; a read error may be responsible. The chain couples TRBV7-8 to TRBJ1-1; 7 bases match TRBD1. The germline V gene encodes CDR1 SGHVS and CDR2 FQNEAQ. There are 15 residues in the CDR3. The DNA of the CDR3 is TGTGCCGGCAGCTCAGGGACAGTTCTGAACACTGAAGCTTTCTTT. It specifies CAGSSGTVLNTEAFF.

This sequence joins TRBV24-1 and TRBJ2-3; D uncertain. V lost 1 base, J lost 7 bases, and 8 bases lay in between. Germline values: CDR1 KGHDR, CDR2 SFDVKD. CDR3 length equals 13 residues. CDR3: CATSDFNAHTQYF. CDR3 in DNA: TGTGCCACCAGTGATTTCAACGCTCATACGCAGTATTTT.

CDR3 nucleotide sequence: TGTGCCAGCAGGGGGGACAGGGACGAGCAGTACTTC. This sequence encodes CASRGDRDEQYF. V and J are TRBV12-3 or TRBV12-4 and TRBJ2-7, with TRBD1 matching over 9 bases. Trimming at V came to 6 bases and at J to 5 bases, leaving 2 bases not matched to a gene. This CDR3 has 12 amino acids.

The genes are TRBV28 and TRBJ1-2, with TRBD1 as a possible D gene (5 bases). The CDR3 length is 12 residues. CDR1 and CDR2 (germline): MDHEN, SYDVKM. V was trimmed by 7 bases and J by 5 bases, leaving 11 bases between them. The CDR3 region has the DNA TGTGCCAGCACCGACAGAGATTATGGCTACACCTTC. Amino acids: CASTDRDYGYTF.

The chain uses TRBV3-1 and TRBJ2-2; a weak D match, TRBD2 (7 bases). The CDR3 has 16 amino acids. Germline CDR1 LGHDT, CDR2 YNNKEL (reference sequence). Trimming shortened V by 4 bases and J by 4 bases, and 16 bases separated the two germline ends. In DNA, the CDR3 is TGTGCCAGCAGCCCGCCGGCGGGGGCGATCACCGGGGAGCTGTTTTTT. Encoded protein: CASSPPAGAITGELFF.

J is TRBJ1-1 and V is TRBV7-9; TRBD1 matches 9 bases. CDR3 length: 15 amino acids. Germline CDR1 SEHNR, CDR2 FQNEAQ (reference sequence). V lost 5 bases, J lost 0 bases, and 4 bases stayed unmatched. For the CDR3, the DNA is TGTGCCAGCAGCCCTGGACAGGGGATGAACACTGAAGCTTTCTTT. This codes for CASSPGQGMNTEAFF.

The V call is TRBV2, the J call TRBJ2-5, with TRBD2 matching over 8 bases. CDR1 is SNHLY and CDR2 is FYNNEI in the germline V gene. The CDR3 spans 11 residues. The CDR3 spells CVTGGEETQYF. The DNA of the CDR3 is TGTGTAACGGGGGGGGAAGAGACCCAGTACTTC.

This clonotype was counted once. The chain carries TRBV14 and TRBJ2-1, with D perhaps matching TRBD1 or TRBD2 (5 bases each). The V end lost 3 bases, the J end lost 8 bases, and 14 bases lay between the germline ends. CDR1 and CDR2 from the germline V gene are SGHDN and FVKESK. This CDR3 contains 14 residues. CDR3 nucleotides: TGTGCCAGCAGCCAGGGACCTGCTCGCGATGAGCAGTTCTTC. Translating gives CASSQGPARDEQFF. The variable domain in full, completed from reference TRBV14 and TRBJ2-1, reads EAGVTQFPSHSVIEKGQTVTLRCDPISGHDNLYWYRRVMGKEIKFLLHFVKESKQDESGMPNNRFLAERTGGTYSTLKVQPAELEDSGVYFCASSQGPARDEQFFGPGTRLTVL.

The V and J genes are TRBV6-2 or TRBV6-3 and TRBJ1-1, with D perhaps TRBD1 (5 bases). Between the trimmed V and J ends, which lost 6 bases and 8 bases, there was a span of 16 bases. The CDR3 spans 13 residues. CDR1 and CDR2 from the germline V gene are MNHEY and SVGEGT. The CDR3: CASSTGPNKEAFF. The CDR3 region has the DNA TGTGCCAGCAGCACAGGCCCGAATAAAGAAGCTTTCTTT.

The gene calls are TRBV12-3 or TRBV12-4 and TRBJ2-1, with 7 bases matching TRBD2. The length of the CDR3 is 15 residues. V lost 3 bases, J lost 10 bases, and 12 bases stayed unmatched. The CDR3 sequence: CASSFRLAADEEQFF. CDR3 coding DNA: TGTGCCAGCAGTTTTCGGCTAGCGGCGGATGAAGAGCAGTTCTTC.

The J gene is TRBJ1-2, the V gene TRBV7-2; no definite D call. The V and J ends lost 3 bases and 7 bases respectively, with 15 bases between them. The length of the CDR3 is 14 residues. Germline CDR1 and CDR2: SGHTA and FQGNSA. CDR3 protein: CASSFRDGVGGYTF. Written as DNA, the CDR3 is TGTGCCAGCAGCTTCCGGGATGGGGTCGGTGGCTACACCTTC.

This clonotype appeared once. The gene calls are TRBV7-2 and TRBJ1-3, with D possibly matching TRBD1 (5 bases). V was clipped by 6 bases and J by 4 bases, with 19 bases between them. The CDR3 has 16 residues. Germline V gene data show CDR1 as SGHTA and CDR2 as FQGNSA. The CDR3: CASRSLGAGGGNTIYF. The DNA for the CDR3 is TGTGCCAGCAGATCTCTCGGGGCAGGAGGAGGAAACACCATATATTTT.

This chain connects TRBV7-9 to TRBJ1-3, with 11 bases fitting TRBD1. Germline V lookup: CDR1 SEHNR, CDR2 FQNEAQ (reference sequence). Germline trimming cut 5 bases from V and 2 bases from J; bases unmatched to any gene: 14. This CDR3 spans 19 amino acids. CDR3 in amino acids: CASSGGGTGGAEAGNTIYF. The CDR3 DNA reads TGTGCCAGCAGCGGAGGTGGGACAGGGGGGGCAGAAGCTGGAAACACCATATATTTT.

V is TRBV5-6 and J is TRBJ1-5; D gene uncertain. The CDR3 has 16 amino acids. Germline V gives CDR1 SGHDT, CDR2 YYEEEE. V lost 2 bases, J lost 0 bases, and 12 bases lay in between. CDR3 coding DNA: TGTGCCAGCAGCTTTTCCGGCAGCTATAGCAATCAGCCCCAGCATTTT. Its protein is CASSFSGSYSNQPQHF.